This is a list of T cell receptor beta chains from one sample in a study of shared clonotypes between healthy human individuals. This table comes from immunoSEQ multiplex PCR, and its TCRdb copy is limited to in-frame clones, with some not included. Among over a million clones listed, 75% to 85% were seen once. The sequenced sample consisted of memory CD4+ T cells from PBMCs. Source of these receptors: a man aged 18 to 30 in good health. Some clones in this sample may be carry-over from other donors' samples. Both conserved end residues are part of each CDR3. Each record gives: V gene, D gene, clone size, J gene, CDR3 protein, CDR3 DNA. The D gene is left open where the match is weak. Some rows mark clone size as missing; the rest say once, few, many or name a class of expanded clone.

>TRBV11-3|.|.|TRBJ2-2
CASSLSAGELFF
TGTGCCAGCAGCTTATCCGCCGGGGAGCTGTTTTTT
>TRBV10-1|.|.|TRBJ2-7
CASSDQLVGEQYF
TGCGCCAGCAGTGATCAGCTTGTCGGCGAGCAGTACTTC
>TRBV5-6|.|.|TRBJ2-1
CASSLNRESGEQFF
TGTGCCAGCAGCTTAAATCGGGAGTCGGGTGAGCAGTTCTTC
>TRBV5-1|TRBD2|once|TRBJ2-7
CASTPLAGSGGSYEQYF
TGCGCCAGCACTCCTCTTGCAGGGTCGGGAGGTTCGTACGAGCAGTACTTC
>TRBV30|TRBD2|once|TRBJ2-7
CAWTSGRSYEQYF
TGTGCCTGGACGAGCGGGAGGTCTTACGAGCAGTACTTC
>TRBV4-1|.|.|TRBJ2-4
CASSQFSIQYF
TGCGCCAGCAGCCAATTTAGCATTCAGTACTTC
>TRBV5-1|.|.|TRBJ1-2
CASSLVGGSNYGYTF
TGCGCCAGCAGCTTGGTTGGAGGCTCGAACTATGGCTACACCTTC
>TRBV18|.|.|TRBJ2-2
CASSPPGRVDTGELFF
TGTGCCAGCTCACCACCTGGCAGGGTGGACACCGGGGAGCTGTTTTTT
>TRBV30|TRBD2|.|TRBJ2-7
CARRTPAGGGEQYF
TGTGCCCGCCGGACGCCGGCGGGAGGGGGCGAGCAGTACTTC
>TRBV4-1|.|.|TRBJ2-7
CASSPATKTYEQYF
TGCGCCAGCAGCCCAGCCACTAAGACCTACGAGCAGTACTTC
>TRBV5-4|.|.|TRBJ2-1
CASSSQTSSTYNEQFF
TGTGCCAGCAGCTCCCAGACGTCCTCAACCTACAATGAGCAGTTCTTC
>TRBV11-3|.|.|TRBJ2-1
CASSQSYNEQFF
TGTGCCAGCAGCCAATCCTACAATGAGCAGTTCTTC
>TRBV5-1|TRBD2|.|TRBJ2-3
CASSPGLAVADTQYF
TGCGCCAGCAGCCCAGGACTAGCTGTCGCAGATACGCAGTATTTT
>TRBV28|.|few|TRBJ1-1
CASSLLGTEAFF
TGTGCCAGCAGTTTATTGGGGACTGAAGCTTTCTTT
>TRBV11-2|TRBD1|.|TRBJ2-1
CASSSVRGRSNEQFF
TGTGCCAGCAGCTCCGTGAGGGGGCGATCCAATGAGCAGTTCTTC
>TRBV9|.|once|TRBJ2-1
CASSSEGNPIMGQFF
TGTGCCAGCAGCTCCGAGGGGAACCCAATTATGGGGCAGTTCTTC
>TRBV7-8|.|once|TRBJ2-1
CASSLVPDYSYNEQFF
TGTGCCAGCAGCTTAGTTCCAGACTACTCCTACAATGAGCAGTTCTTC
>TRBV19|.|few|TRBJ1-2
CASRPGGGLHGYTF
TGTGCCAGTAGACCCGGAGGGGGGCTCCACGGCTACACCTTC
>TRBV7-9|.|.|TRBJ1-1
CASSLAGGFGTEAFF
TGTGCCAGCAGCTTAGCCGGAGGTTTCGGCACTGAAGCTTTCTTT
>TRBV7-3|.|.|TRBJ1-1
CASSSTRGTEAFF
TGTGCCAGCAGCTCAACTCGGGGTACTGAAGCTTTCTTT
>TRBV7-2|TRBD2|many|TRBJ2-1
CASSLRREGLFGNEQFF
TGTGCCAGCAGCTTACGGCGGGAGGGCCTTTTTGGTAATGAGCAGTTCTTC
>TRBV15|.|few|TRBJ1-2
CATSTLTRGNYGYTF
TGTGCCACCAGCACTTTGACGCGGGGGAACTATGGCTACACCTTC
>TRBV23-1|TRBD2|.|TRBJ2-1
CASSQTSSHKQFF
TGCGCCAGCAGTCAGACTAGCAGCCACAAACAGTTCTTC
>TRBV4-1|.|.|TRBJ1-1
CASSQVLQMNTEAFF
TGCGCCAGCAGCCAAGTTCTCCAAATGAACACTGAAGCTTTCTTT
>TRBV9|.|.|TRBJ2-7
CASSVGQTTPYEQYF
TGTGCCAGCAGCGTAGGCCAGACAACCCCTTACGAGCAGTACTTC
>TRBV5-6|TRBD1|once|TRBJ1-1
CASSLGTGAWGTEAFF
TGTGCCAGCAGCTTGGGGACAGGGGCCTGGGGGACTGAAGCTTTCTTT
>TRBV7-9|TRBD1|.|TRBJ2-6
CASSALLGTGGSGANVLTF
TGTGCCAGCAGCGCCCTGCTGGGGACAGGGGGCTCTGGGGCCAACGTCCTGACTTTC
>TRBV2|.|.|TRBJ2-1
CASSIYEQFF
TGTGCCAGCAGTATCTATGAGCAGTTCTTC
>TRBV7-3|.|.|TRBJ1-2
CASSLRDPGSGYTF
TGTGCCAGCAGCTTAAGAGACCCCGGATCTGGCTACACCTTC
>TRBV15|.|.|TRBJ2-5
CATSRDQGGGETQYF
TGTGCCACCAGCAGAGATCAGGGGGGTGGGGAGACCCAGTACTTC
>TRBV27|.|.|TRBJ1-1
CASSLFISDTEAFF
TGTGCCAGCAGTTTATTTATTTCGGACACTGAAGCTTTCTTT
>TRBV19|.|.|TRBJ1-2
CASSIRHYGYTF
TGTGCCAGTAGTATACGACACTATGGCTACACCTTC
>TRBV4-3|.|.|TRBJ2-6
CASSQSGANVLTF
TGCGCCAGCAGCCAATCTGGGGCCAACGTCCTGACTTTC
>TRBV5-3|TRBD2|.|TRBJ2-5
CARSLNPLARWFQETQYF
TGTGCCAGAAGCTTAAATCCACTAGCGCGATGGTTCCAAGAGACCCAGTACTTC
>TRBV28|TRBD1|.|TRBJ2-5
CASSYSGTGGEETQYF
TGTGCCAGCAGTTACTCCGGGACAGGGGGCGAAGAGACCCAGTACTTC
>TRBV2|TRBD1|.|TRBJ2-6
CASTILTTGSSNVLTF
TGTGCCAGCACGATACTGACGACAGGGTCTTCCAACGTCCTGACTTTC
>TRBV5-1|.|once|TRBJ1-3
CASSKDSGNTIYF
TGCGCCAGCAGCAAGGACAGCGGAAACACCATATATTTT
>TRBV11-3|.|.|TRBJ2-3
CASSLSRTDTQYF
TGTGCCAGCAGCTTAAGCCGCACAGATACGCAGTATTTT
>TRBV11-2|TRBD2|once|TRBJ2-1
CASSLELAGGLNEQFF
TGTGCCAGCAGCTTAGAATTAGCGGGAGGGCTGAATGAGCAGTTCTTC
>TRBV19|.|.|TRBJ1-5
CASSMSGGVIPGQQPQHF
TGTGCCAGTAGTATGTCTGGGGGCGTTATCCCGGGTCAACAGCCCCAGCATTTT
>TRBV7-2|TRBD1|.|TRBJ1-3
CASSSPDRGTGNTIYF
TGTGCCAGCAGCTCCCCGGACAGGGGGACTGGAAACACCATATATTTT
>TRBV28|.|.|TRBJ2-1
CASSSRQPSRPTRVHEQFF
TGTGCCAGCAGTTCCCGTCAGCCATCCCGCCCAACACGGGTGCATGAGCAGTTCTTC
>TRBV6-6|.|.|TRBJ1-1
CASMGGAEAFF
TGTGCCAGCATGGGAGGCGCTGAAGCTTTCTTT
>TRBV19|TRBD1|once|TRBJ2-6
CASRDRGISGANVLTF
TGTGCCAGCCGAGACAGGGGGATATCTGGGGCCAACGTCCTGACTTTC
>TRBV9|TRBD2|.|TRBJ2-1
CASSVVASGVYNEQFF
TGTGCCAGCAGCGTAGTGGCTAGCGGAGTCTACAATGAGCAGTTCTTC
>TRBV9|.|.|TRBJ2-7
CASSAHQGSYEQYF
TGTGCCAGCAGCGCCCATCAGGGATCCTACGAGCAGTACTTC
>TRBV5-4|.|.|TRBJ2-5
CASSSGTVKETQYF
TGTGCCAGCAGCTCCGGAACAGTCAAAGAGACCCAGTACTTC
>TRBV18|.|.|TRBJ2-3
CASSPRRGTDTQYF
TGTGCCAGCTCACCACGGAGGGGCACAGATACGCAGTATTTT
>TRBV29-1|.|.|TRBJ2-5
CSVRQVVQETQYF
TGCAGCGTCAGACAGGTAGTTCAAGAGACCCAGTACTTC
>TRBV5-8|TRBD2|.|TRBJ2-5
CASSLQPAGYQETQYF
TGTGCCAGCAGCTTGCAGCCAGCGGGGTACCAAGAGACCCAGTACTTC
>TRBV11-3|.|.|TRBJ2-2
CASSLRLAGDIGGELFF
TGTGCCAGCAGCTTAAGGCTTGCAGGGGATATTGGCGGGGAGCTGTTTTTT
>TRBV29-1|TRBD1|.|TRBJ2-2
CSVRTGGYNGELFF
TGCAGCGTCCGGACAGGGGGCTATAACGGGGAGCTGTTTTTT
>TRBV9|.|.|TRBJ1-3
CASSVAGDSGNTIYF
TGTGCCAGCAGCGTAGCGGGGGACTCTGGAAACACCATATATTTT
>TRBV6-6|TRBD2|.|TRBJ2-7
CASSRPGTSVYEQYF
TGTGCCAGCAGCCGACCCGGGACTAGCGTCTACGAGCAGTACTTC